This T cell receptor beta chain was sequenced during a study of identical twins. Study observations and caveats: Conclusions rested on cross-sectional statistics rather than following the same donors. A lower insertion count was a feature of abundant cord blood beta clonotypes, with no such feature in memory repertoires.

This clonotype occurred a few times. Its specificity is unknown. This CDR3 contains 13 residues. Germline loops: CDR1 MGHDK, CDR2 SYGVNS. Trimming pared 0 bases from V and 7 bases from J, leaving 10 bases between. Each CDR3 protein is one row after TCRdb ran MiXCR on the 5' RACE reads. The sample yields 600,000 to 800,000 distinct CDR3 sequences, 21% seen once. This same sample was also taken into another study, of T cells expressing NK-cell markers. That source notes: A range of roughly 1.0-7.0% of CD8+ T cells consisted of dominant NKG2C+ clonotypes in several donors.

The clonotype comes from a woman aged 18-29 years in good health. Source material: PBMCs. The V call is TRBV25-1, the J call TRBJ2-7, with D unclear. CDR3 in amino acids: CASSEYLWAEQYF. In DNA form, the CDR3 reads TGTGCCAGCAGTGAATATCTGTGGGCAGAGCAGTACTTC.